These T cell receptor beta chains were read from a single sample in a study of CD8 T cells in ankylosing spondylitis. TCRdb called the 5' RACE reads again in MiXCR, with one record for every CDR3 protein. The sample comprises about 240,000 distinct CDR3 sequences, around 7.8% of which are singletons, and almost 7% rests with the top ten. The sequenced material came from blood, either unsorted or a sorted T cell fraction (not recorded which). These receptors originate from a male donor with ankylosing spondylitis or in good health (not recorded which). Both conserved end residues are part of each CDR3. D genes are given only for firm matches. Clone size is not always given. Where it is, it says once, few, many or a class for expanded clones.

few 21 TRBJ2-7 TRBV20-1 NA TGCAGTGCTAGAGCCGCCCGGGCGGAGTCACCTTCCGGGATTCAGGGCTACGAGCAGTACTTC CSARAARAESPSGIQGYEQYF
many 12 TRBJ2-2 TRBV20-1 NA TGCAGTGCTAGAGGGCCCTCCGGGGAGCTGTTTTTT CSARGPSGELFF
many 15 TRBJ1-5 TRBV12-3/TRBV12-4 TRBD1 TGTGCCAGCAGAGGGGGACAGGGCGAGTATCAGCCCCAGCATTTT CASRGGQGEYQPQHF
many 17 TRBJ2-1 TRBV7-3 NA TGTGCCAGCAGCTTAAATCCGGCGGGGAGCTCCTACAATGAGCAGTTCTTC CASSLNPAGSSYNEQFF
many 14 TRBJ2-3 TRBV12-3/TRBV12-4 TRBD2 TGTGCCAGCAGACTAGCGGGAGGTGGGGATACGCAGTATTTT CASRLAGGGDTQYF
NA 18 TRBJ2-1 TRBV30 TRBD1 TGTGCCTGGAGGACCCGCGACTCGGACAGGTTAGGGCTCAATGAGCAGTTCTTC CAWRTRDSDRLGLNEQFF
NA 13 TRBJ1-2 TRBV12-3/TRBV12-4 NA TGTGCCAGCAGTTTCACAGAGCCGGGAGGCTACACCTTC CASSFTEPGGYTF
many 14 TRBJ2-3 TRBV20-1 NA TGCAGTGCTATTCCCCTAGGGGGCACAGATACGCAGTATTTT CSAIPLGGTDTQYF
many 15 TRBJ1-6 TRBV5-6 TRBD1 TGTGCCAGCAGCTACGGGACAGTTGATAATTCACCCCTCCACTTT CASSYGTVDNSPLHF
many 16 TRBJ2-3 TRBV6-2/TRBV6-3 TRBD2 TGTGCCAGCAGTCCGGGACTAGCGGAGAGCACAGATACGCAGTATTTT CASSPGLAESTDTQYF
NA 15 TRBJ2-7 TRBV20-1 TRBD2 TGCAGTGCTAGAGACGGGAATGCGGGGGGGGACGAGCAGTACTTC CSARDGNAGGDEQYF
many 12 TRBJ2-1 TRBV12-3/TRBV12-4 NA TGTGCCAGCAGTGGCCTTGGGCGGGCACAGTTCTTC CASSGLGRAQFF
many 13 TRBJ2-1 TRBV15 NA TGTGCCACCAGCAGAGATTTCTACAATGAGCAGTTCTTC CATSRDFYNEQFF
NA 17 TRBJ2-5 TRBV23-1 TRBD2 TGCGCCAGCAGTCAACGGACTAGCGGGAGGTCTAGAGGGACCCAGTACTTC CASSQRTSGRSRGTQYF
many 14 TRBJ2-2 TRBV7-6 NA TGTGCCAGCAACCGGGACCCGAACACCGGGGAGCTGTTTTTT CASNRDPNTGELFF
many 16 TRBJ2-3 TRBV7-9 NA TGTGCCAGCAGCTCACAAAGTGGGATTTGGACAGATACGCAGTATTTT CASSSQSGIWTDTQYF
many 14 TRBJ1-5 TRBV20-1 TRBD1 TGCAGTGCTAGGGGACAGTGGGAAGGTCAGCCCCAGCATTTT CSARGQWEGQPQHF
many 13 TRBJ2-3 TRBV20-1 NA TGCAGTGCCCGCGTTCTAGGTCAAGATACGCAGTATTTT CSARVLGQDTQYF
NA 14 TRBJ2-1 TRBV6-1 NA TGTGCCAGCAGCCTCCCGGACAGATACAATGAGCAGTTCTTC CASSLPDRYNEQFF
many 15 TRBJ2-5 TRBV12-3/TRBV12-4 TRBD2 TGTGCCAGCAGCCCCACCCGCGGGGGGGAAGAGACCCAGTACTTC CASSPTRGGEETQYF
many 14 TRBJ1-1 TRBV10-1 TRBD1 TGCGCCAGCAGCCAGGGGACAGGGAACACTGAAGCTTTCTTT CASSQGTGNTEAFF
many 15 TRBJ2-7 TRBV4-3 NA TGCGCCAGCAGCCAAGATCCGGGCAGCCCCTACGAGCAGTACTTC CASSQDPGSPYEQYF
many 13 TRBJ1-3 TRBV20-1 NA TGCAGTGCTACAGATCGCTCTGGAAACACCATATATTTT CSATDRSGNTIYF
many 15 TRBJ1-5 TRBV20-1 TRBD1 TGCAGTGCAGACCAAGAGGGGGCAAGGGGTCAGCCCCAGCATTTT CSADQEGARGQPQHF
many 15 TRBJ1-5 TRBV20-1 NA TGCAGTGCTAGAGAAGGCAGGGTTATCGGTCAGCCCCAGCATTTT CSAREGRVIGQPQHF
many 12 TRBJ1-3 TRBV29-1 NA TGCAGCGTTGGGGGTCCCGGAAACACCATATATTTT CSVGGPGNTIYF
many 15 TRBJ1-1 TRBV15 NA TGTGCCACCAGCTCCCGGCTGGAAGGGGGCACTGAAGCTTTCTTT CATSSRLEGGTEAFF
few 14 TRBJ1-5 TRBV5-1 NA TGCGCCAGCAGCCTGGGGGGGATCAATCAGCCCCAGCATTTT CASSLGGINQPQHF
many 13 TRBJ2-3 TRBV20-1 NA TGCAGTGCTAGAGGAGAAGCCACAGATACGCAGTATTTT CSARGEATDTQYF
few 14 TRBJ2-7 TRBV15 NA TGTGCCACCAGCAGAGATTCAACTACCCCGGAGCAGTACTTC CATSRDSTTPEQYF
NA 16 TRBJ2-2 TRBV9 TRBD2 TGTGCCAGCAGCGCCGGCCCTCAGCGGGGCACCGGGGAGCTGTTTTTT CASSAGPQRGTGELFF
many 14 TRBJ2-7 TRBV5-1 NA TGCGCCAGCAGCCCCGGGAGCTCCACCTACGAGCAGTACTTC CASSPGSSTYEQYF
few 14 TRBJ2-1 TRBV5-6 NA TGTGCCAGCAGCCCAGGGTACGGCTACAATGAGCAGTTCTTC CASSPGYGYNEQFF
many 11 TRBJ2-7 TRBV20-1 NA TGCAGTGGCACGAAGTCCTACGAGCAGTACTTC CSGTKSYEQYF
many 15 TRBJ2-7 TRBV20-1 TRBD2 TGCAGTGCTGCCCCCAGACTAGCGCCCTCCTACGAGCAGTACTTC CSAAPRLAPSYEQYF
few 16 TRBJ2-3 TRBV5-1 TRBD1 TGCGCCAGCAGCGGACGGACAGGGGGCGCGTCAGATACGCAGTATTTT CASSGRTGGASDTQYF
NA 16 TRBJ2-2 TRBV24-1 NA TGTGCCACCAGTGATTTACCGATGACGAACACCGGGGAGCTGTTTTTT CATSDLPMTNTGELFF
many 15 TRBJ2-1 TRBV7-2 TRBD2 TGTGCCAGCAGCTCGACTAGCGGGCAGTACAATGAGCAGTTCTTC CASSSTSGQYNEQFF
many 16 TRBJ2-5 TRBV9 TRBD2 TGTGCCAGCAGCGTAGGTAGACTAGCGGGAAGCGAGACCCAGTACTTC CASSVGRLAGSETQYF
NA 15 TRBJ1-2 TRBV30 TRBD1 TGTGCCTGGAGAGTGGGCAGGGGGCGAGGCTATGGCTACACCTTC CAWRVGRGRGYGYTF
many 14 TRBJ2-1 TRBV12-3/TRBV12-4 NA TGTGCCAGCAGTTTAAGTGACACCGACAATGAGCAGTTCTTC CASSLSDTDNEQFF
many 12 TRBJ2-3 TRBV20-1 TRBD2 TGCAGTGCTTGGACTAGCGAGGATACGCAGTATTTT CSAWTSEDTQYF
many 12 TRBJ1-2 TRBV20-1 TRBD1 TGCAGTGTTGGACAGGGAGACTATGGCTACACCTTC CSVGQGDYGYTF
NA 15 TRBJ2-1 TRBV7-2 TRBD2 TGTGCCAGCAGCTATCCAGGGACTAATCACAATGAGCAGTTCTTC CASSYPGTNHNEQFF
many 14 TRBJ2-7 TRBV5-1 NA TGCGCCAGCAGCTTGGCGGTTACCTCCTACGAGCAGTACTTC CASSLAVTSYEQYF
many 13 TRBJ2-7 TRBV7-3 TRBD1 TGTGCCAGCAGCTTATTAGGGGGCGACGAGCAGTACTTC CASSLLGGDEQYF
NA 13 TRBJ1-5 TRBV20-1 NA TGCAGTGCTAGAGATCTCGCAGAGCCTCTACAGCATTTT CSARDLAEPLQHF
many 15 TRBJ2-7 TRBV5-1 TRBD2 TGCGCCAGCAGCAGAACTAGCGGGGGTCCCGTAGAGCAGTACTTC CASSRTSGGPVEQYF
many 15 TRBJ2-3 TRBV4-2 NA TGTGCCAGCAGCCTCAGGGACCCCAGCTTAGATACGCAGTATTTT CASSLRDPSLDTQYF
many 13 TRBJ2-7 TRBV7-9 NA TGTGCCACCTCACCCGGGGGATCCTACGAGCAGTACTTC CATSPGGSYEQYF
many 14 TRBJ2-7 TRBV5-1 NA TGCGCCAGCAGCTTGGGGAGACAAAGTTACGAGCAGTACTTC CASSLGRQSYEQYF
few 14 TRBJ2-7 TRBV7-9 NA TGTGCCAGCAGCTCCCTTGCGGAGGGAGACGAGCAGTACTTC CASSSLAEGDEQYF
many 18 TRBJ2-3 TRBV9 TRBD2 TGTGCCAGCAGCGTAGAAGGACGGGCGGGAGGGCCGGAAAATACGCAGTATTTT CASSVEGRAGGPENTQYF
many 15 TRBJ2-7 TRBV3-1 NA TGTGCCAGCAGCCAAGAAGGTATGGGTGACTACGAGCAGTACTTC CASSQEGMGDYEQYF
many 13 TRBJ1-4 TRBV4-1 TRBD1 TGCGCCAGCAGCCAGACAGGGGAGGAAAAACTGTTTTTT CASSQTGEEKLFF
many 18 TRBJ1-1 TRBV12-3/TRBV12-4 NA TGTGCCAGCAGTTTCCGGGGTATTCCACAAAGCCCCGGCACTGAAGCTTTCTTT CASSFRGIPQSPGTEAFF
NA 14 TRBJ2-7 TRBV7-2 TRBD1 TGTGCCAGCAGCTTAACGACAGGGCCGTACGAGCAGTACTTC CASSLTTGPYEQYF
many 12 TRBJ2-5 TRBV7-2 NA TGTGCCAGCAGTCTAGCGTGGGAGACCCAGTACTTC CASSLAWETQYF